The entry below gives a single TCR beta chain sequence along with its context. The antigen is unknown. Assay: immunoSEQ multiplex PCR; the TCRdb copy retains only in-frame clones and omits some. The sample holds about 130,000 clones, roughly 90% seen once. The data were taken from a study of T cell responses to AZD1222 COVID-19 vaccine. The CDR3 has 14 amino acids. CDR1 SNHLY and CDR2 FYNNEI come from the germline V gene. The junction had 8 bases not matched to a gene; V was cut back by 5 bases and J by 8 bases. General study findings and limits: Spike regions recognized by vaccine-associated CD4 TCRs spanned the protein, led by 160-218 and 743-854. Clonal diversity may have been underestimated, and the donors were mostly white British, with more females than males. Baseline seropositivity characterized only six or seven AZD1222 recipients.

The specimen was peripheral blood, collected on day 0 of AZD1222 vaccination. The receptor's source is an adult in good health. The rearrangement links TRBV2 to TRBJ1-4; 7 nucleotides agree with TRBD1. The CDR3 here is CASSRGDSREKLFF. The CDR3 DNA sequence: TGTGCCAGCAGTAGAGGGGACAGCCGGGAAAAACTGTTTTTT. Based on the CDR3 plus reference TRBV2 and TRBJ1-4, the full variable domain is EPEVTQTPSHQVTQMGQEVILRCVPISNHLYFYWYRQILGQKVEFLVSFYNNEISEKSEIFDDQFSVERPDGSNFTLKIRSTKLEDSAMYFCASSRGDSREKLFFGSGTQLSVL.